This entry lists 18 T cell receptor beta chains sequenced from one sample in a study of cytomegalovirus exposure and HLA in healthy donors. This table comes from immunoSEQ multiplex PCR, and its TCRdb copy is limited to in-frame clones, with some not included. This table holds about 250,000 clones, more than 85% found once. What was sequenced was PBMCs. The receptors shown here come from a man aged 18 to 30 in good health and CMV-seropositive.

V is TRBV27 and J is TRBJ2-1; 8 positions match TRBD1. Looked up from germline, CDR1 is MNHEY and CDR2 is SMNVEV (reference sequence). With V trimmed by 4 bases and J by 8 bases, 4 bases remained unmatched. The CDR3 spans 13 residues. The CDR3 is CASSWTGLDEQFF. The CDR3 DNA is TGTGCCAGCAGTTGGACAGGGCTCGATGAGCAGTTCTTC.

This chain links TRBV9 with TRBJ1-2; D remains unclear. Trimming cost V 0 bases and J 0 bases, with 9 bases left between them. The CDR3 length is 15 residues. CDR1 is SGDLS and CDR2 is YYNGEE in the germline V gene. CDR3 region: CASSVGLPANYGYTF. CDR3 coding DNA: TGTGCCAGCAGCGTAGGTCTGCCAGCTAACTATGGCTACACCTTC. The entire variable domain, with the rest obtained from reference TRBV9 and TRBJ1-2, is as follows: DSGVTQTPKHLITATGQRVTLRCSPRSGDLSVYWYQQSLDQGLQFLIQYYNGEERAKGNILERFSAQQFPDLHSELNLSSLELGDSALYFCASSVGLPANYGYTFGSGTRLTVV.

CDR3 protein: CAWSSQGGLTEAFF. CDR3 coding DNA: TGTGCCTGGAGTAGCCAGGGCGGGCTCACTGAAGCTTTCTTT. This sequence joins TRBV30 and TRBJ1-1; maybe TRBD1 (5 bases). V was pared by 2 bases and J by 4 bases, with 14 bases between. Germline lookup yields CDR1 GTSNPN and CDR2 SVGIG (reference sequence). The CDR3 totals 14 residues.

The CDR3: CASSLVVQATDTQYF. CDR3 in DNA: TGCGCCAGCAGCTTGGTAGTGCAAGCCACAGATACGCAGTATTTT. This chain connects TRBV5-1 to TRBJ2-3; D is unresolved. Germline V gene sequence: CDR1 SGHRS, CDR2 YFSETQ. The CDR3 contains 15 residues. V gave up 0 bases and J gave up 2 bases, with 10 bases separating them.

This chain connects TRBV9 to TRBJ2-1; TRBD2 matches 8 bases. CDR1 is SGDLS and CDR2 is YYNGEE in the germline V gene. With V trimmed by 0 bases and J by 9 bases, 8 bases remained unmatched. The CDR3 sequence is 15 residues long. The CDR3 DNA follows: TGTGCCAGCAGCGTAGATCAGCGGGAGAGTTTTGAGCAGTTCTTC. Protein: CASSVDQRESFEQFF.

The chain links TRBV30 to TRBJ2-3; the D is unclear. CDR3 length: 12 residues. Germline values: CDR1 GTSNPN, CDR2 SVGIG (reference sequence). V was clipped by 1 base and J by 3 bases, with 5 bases between them. The CDR3 DNA is TGTGCCTGGAGTGGGAGTACAGATACGCAGTATTTT. This encodes CAWSGSTDTQYF.

The chain carries TRBV27 and TRBJ2-3; 10 bases are shared with TRBD2. V lost 6 bases, J lost 3 bases, and 9 bases stayed unmatched. This CDR3 comprises 16 residues. Germline CDR1 and CDR2: MNHEY and SMNVEV (reference sequence). CDR3 bases: TGTGCCAGCAGCAGGATTAGCGGGAGGTCAACAGATACGCAGTATTTT. It encodes CASSRISGRSTDTQYF.

The V gene is TRBV6-5, the J gene TRBJ1-1; no clear D gene. Germline-derived CDR1 and CDR2 are MNHEY and SVGAGI. V lost 2 bases and J 5 bases, leaving 9 bases between the germline ends. The CDR3 length is 13 residues. The CDR3 spells CASSYSPQTEAFF. CDR3 DNA sequence: TGTGCCAGCAGTTACAGTCCACAGACTGAAGCTTTCTTT.

CDR3 DNA: TGCGCCAGCAGCTTGGTGGCCCGGGTCTCCGGGGAGCTGTTTTTT. This translates into CASSLVARVSGELFF. The chain couples TRBV5-1 to TRBJ2-2, with D uncertain. The germline CDR1 and CDR2 sequences are SGHRS and YFSETQ. CDR3 length: 15 residues. V dropped 0 bases and J dropped 6 bases, with 12 bases sitting between them.

About this clone itself: In the same sample, other DNA sequences code for this CDR3. The rearrangement joins TRBV5-1 to TRBJ2-7; tentatively, D is TRBD1 or TRBD2 (5 bases each). The CDR3 totals 15 residues. V lost 0 bases and J 0 bases, leaving 10 bases between the germline ends. Per the germline V gene, CDR1 is SGHRS and CDR2 is YFSETQ. The CDR3 region is CASSLAAGSSYEQYF. DNA of the CDR3: TGCGCCAGCAGCTTGGCGGCAGGGAGCTCCTACGAGCAGTACTTC.

The V gene is TRBV4-2, the J gene TRBJ2-7, with 11 bases aligning to TRBD2. The CDR3 runs to 18 residues. The trim removed 0 bases at V and 1 base at J, leaving 8 bases unmatched. The V gene's germline CDR1 is LGHNA and CDR2 YNFKEQ. The CDR3 DNA follows: TGTGCCAGCAGCCAAGATGACCCGACTAGCGGGAATTCCTACGAGCAGTACTTC. Translated: CASSQDDPTSGNSYEQYF.

V gene TRBV15 combines with J gene TRBJ2-1, with D possibly TRBD2 on 6 matching bases. V lost 2 bases and J lost 1, with 9 bases in between. Germline V gives CDR1 LNHNV, CDR2 YYDKDF (reference sequence). The CDR3 runs to 15 residues. CDR3: CATSRSSASYNEQFF. CDR3 sequence (DNA): TGTGCCACCAGCAGATCTAGCGCTTCCTACAATGAGCAGTTCTTC.

This chain joins TRBV6-1 and TRBJ2-1; 12 bases map to TRBD2. The CDR3 length is 14 residues. The V gene end was trimmed by 7 bases and the J gene end by 8 bases; junction bases not matched to a gene: 6. Germline CDR1 and CDR2: MNHNS and SASEGT. CDR3 protein: CASKTSGRWDEQFF. The CDR3 region has the DNA TGTGCCAGCAAAACTAGCGGGAGGTGGGATGAGCAGTTCTTC.

This chain uses TRBV6-6 with TRBJ1-3, with D possibly being TRBD1 (6 bases). This CDR3 region has 15 residues. Trimming cost V 6 bases and J 0 bases, with 12 bases left between them. Germline V gene data show CDR1 as MNHNY and CDR2 as SVGAGI (reference sequence). CDR3 residues: CASSLDRTSGNTIYF. The CDR3 coding sequence is TGTGCCAGCAGCCTCGACAGGACCTCTGGAAACACCATATATTTT.

This chain connects TRBV9 to TRBJ2-7, with D perhaps matching TRBD2 (5 bases). This CDR3 comprises 14 residues. Germline lookup yields CDR1 SGDLS and CDR2 YYNGEE. Trimming removed 0 bases at V and 4 bases at J, with 11 bases between. The CDR3 DNA is TGTGCCAGCAGCGTAGCGGCGGGTGGATACGAGCAGTACTTC. Amino acid sequence: CASSVAAGGYEQYF. Filled out from reference TRBV9 and TRBJ2-7, the complete variable domain reads DSGVTQTPKHLITATGQRVTLRCSPRSGDLSVYWYQQSLDQGLQFLIQYYNGEERAKGNILERFSAQQFPDLHSELNLSSLELGDSALYFCASSVAAGGYEQYFGPGTRLTVT.

The V call is TRBV30, the J call TRBJ2-5; 8 positions match TRBD2. Trimming cost V 3 bases and J 2 bases; bases outside gene matches: 8. Looked up from germline, CDR1 is GTSNPN and CDR2 is SVGIG (reference sequence). CDR3 size: 15 residues. The CDR3 loop reads CAWRGRLAMQETQYF. The DNA for the CDR3 is TGTGCCTGGAGGGGGCGACTAGCGATGCAAGAGACCCAGTACTTC.

This CDR3 reads CAWSVPHSSDQDEQYF. The CDR3 region has the DNA TGTGCCTGGAGTGTACCCCACTCGAGTGATCAAGACGAGCAGTACTTC. This rearrangement joins TRBV30 to TRBJ2-7; the D is unclear. The CDR3 is 16 amino acids. The V end lost 0 bases, the J end lost 5 bases, and 20 bases lay between the germline ends. Germline CDR1 and CDR2: GTSNPN and SVGIG (reference sequence).

The genes are TRBV4-3 and TRBJ1-3; TRBD1 matches 7 bases. The CDR3 loop spans 13 amino acids. V trimming: 3 bases; J trimming: 12 bases; junction bases outside the gene matches: 8. Germline assignment: CDR1 LGHNA and CDR2 YSLEER. The CDR3 DNA reads as TGCGCCAGCAGCCAGCGGACAGGTGGGCACATATATTTT. It yields the protein CASSQRTGGHIYF.